This T cell receptor (beta chain) was retrieved from a study of beta chain features in type 1 diabetes. Sorting based on CD45RO/CCR7/CD25/CD127/CD95/CD27 separated CD4+ naive, central memory, regulatory and stem cell-like memory cells. Purities in excess of 98% were seen in all sorted populations. The germline V gene encodes CDR1 GTSNPN and CDR2 SVGIG (reference sequence). Trimming took 0 bases from V and 3 from J, leaving 11 bases between them. This CDR3 has 14 residues. Investigators reverse transcribed all isolated RNA, so they sequenced expressed TCRB transcripts. The repertoire was sequenced with immunoSEQ multiplex PCR; TCRdb's copy has only in-frame clones and lacks some. The sample holds 450,000 to 600,000 clones, around 30% seen once. Findings and caveats of the study: Shorter templates may be favored by PCR, equally so in patients and controls.

This clone was seen a handful of times. Its antigen is unknown. V is TRBV30 and J is TRBJ1-2; D remains unclear. Sequenced: naive CD4+ T cells from blood. The TCR originated in a man between 18 and 29 years old in good health. The CDR3, as DNA: TGTGCCTGGAGTGTACGGCTGATGGACTATGGCTACACCTTC. Translation: CAWSVRLMDYGYTF.